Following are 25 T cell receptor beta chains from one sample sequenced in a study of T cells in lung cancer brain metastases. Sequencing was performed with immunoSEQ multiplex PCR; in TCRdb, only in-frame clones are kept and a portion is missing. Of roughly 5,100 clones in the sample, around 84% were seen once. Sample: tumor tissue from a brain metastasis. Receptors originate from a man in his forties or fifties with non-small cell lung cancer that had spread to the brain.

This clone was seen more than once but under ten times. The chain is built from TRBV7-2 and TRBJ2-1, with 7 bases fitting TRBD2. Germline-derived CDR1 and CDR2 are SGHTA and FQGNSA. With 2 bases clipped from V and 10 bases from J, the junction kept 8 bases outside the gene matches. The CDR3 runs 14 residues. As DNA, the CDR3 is TGTGCCAGCAGCTTAATGTCGGGGGGAGTCGAGCAGTTCTTC. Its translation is CASSLMSGGVEQFF.

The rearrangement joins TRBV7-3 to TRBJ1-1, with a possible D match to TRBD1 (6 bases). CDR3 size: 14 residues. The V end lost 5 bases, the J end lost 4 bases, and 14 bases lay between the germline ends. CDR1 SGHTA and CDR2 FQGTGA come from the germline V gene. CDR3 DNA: TGTGCCAGCAGCGCCCGGGGGCCGGGCACTGAAGCTTTCTTT. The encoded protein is CASSARGPGTEAFF. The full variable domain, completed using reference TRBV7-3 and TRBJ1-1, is GAGVSQTPSNKVTEKGKYVELRCDPISGHTALYWYRQSLGQGPEFLIYFQGTGAADDSGLPNDRFFAVRPEGSVSTLKIQRTERGDSAVYLCASSARGPGTEAFFGQGTRLTVV.

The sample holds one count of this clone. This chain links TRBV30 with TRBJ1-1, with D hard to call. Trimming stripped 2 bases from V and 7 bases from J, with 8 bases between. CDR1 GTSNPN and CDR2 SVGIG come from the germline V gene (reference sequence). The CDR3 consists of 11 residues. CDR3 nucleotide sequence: TGTGCCTGGAGTCACTACGGTGAAGCTTTCTTT. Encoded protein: CAWSHYGEAFF. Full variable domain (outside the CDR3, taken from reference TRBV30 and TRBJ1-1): SQTIHQWPATLVQPVGSPLSLECTVEGTSNPNLYWYRQAAGRGLQLLFYSVGIGQISSEVPQNLSASRPQDRQFILSSKKLLLSDSGFYLCAWSHYGEAFFGQGTRLTVV.

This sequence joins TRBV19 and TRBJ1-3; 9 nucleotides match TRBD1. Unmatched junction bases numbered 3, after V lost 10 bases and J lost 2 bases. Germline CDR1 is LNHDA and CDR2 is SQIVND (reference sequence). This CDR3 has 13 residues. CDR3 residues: CATGQGPGNTIYF. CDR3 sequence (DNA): TGTGCCACCGGACAGGGGCCTGGAAACACCATATATTTT. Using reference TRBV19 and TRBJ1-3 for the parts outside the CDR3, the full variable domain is DGGITQSPKYLFRKEGQNVTLSCEQNLNHDAMYWYRQDPGQGLRLIYYSQIVNDFQKGDIAEGYSVSREKKESFPLTVTSAQKNPTAFYLCATGQGPGNTIYFGEGSWLTVV.

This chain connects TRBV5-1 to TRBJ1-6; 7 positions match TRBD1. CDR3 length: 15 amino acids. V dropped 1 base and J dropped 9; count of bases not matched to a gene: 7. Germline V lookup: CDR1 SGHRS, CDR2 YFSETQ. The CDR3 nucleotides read TGCGCCAGCAGCTTGACCATACAGGGGAGTTCACCCCTCCACTTT. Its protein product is CASSLTIQGSSPLHF.

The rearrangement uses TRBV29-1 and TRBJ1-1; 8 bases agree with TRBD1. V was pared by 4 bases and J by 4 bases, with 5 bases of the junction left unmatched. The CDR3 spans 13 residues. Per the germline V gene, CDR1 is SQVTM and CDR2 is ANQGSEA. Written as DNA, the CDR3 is TGCAGCGTTGTGAGACAGGGGATCACTGAAGCTTTCTTT. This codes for CSVVRQGITEAFF.

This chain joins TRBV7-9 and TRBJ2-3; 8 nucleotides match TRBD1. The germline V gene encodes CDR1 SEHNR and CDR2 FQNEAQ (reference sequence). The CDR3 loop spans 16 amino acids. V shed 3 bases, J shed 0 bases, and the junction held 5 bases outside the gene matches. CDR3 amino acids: CASSLGQDTSTDTQYF. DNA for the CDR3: TGTGCCAGCAGCTTGGGACAGGATACTAGCACAGATACGCAGTATTTT.

The CDR3 protein is CASSPNRVQNTEAFF. CDR3 nucleotide sequence: TGTGCCAGCAGTCCCAACCGGGTCCAGAACACTGAAGCTTTCTTT. The rearrangement uses TRBV27 and TRBJ1-1; D not certain. The V gene lost 5 bases and the J gene lost 1 base, with 14 bases spanning the gap. CDR1 MNHEY and CDR2 SMNVEV come from the germline V gene (reference sequence). CDR3 length: 15 residues.

The CDR3 is CASSPGPTQDTDTQYF. As DNA, the CDR3 is TGTGCCAGCAGCCCAGGCCCGACCCAGGATACAGATACGCAGTATTTT. J is TRBJ2-3 and V is TRBV28; no reliable D call. Trimming pared 6 bases from V and 3 bases from J, leaving 19 bases between. This CDR3 spans 16 amino acids. Germline V gene sequence: CDR1 MDHEN, CDR2 SYDVKM. Looking up the rest from reference TRBV28 and TRBJ2-3 gives the full variable domain: DVKVTQSSRYLVKRTGEKVFLECVQDMDHENMFWYRQDPGLGLRLIYFSYDVKMKEKGDIPEGYSVSREKKERFSLILESASTNQTSMYLCASSPGPTQDTDTQYFGPGTRLTVL.

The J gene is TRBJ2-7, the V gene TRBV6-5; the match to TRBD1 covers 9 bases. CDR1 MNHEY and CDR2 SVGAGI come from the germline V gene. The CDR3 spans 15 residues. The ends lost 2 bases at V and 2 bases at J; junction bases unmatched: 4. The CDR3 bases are TGTGCCAGCAGTTACGTGACAGGGGGTCCCTACGAGCAGTACTTC. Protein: CASSYVTGGPYEQYF.

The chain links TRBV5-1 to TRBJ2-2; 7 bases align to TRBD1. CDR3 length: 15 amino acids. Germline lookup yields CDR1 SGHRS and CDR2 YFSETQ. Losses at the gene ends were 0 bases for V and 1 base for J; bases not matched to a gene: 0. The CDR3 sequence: CASSLGQGNTGELFF. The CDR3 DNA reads TGCGCCAGCAGCTTGGGACAGGGGAACACCGGGGAGCTGTTTTTT.

The CDR3 region has the DNA TGTGCCAGCAGTGGACTAGCGGGGGGGCTTGGTGAGCAGTTCTTC. Its translation is CASSGLAGGLGEQFF. The V call is TRBV6-1, the J call TRBJ2-1, with TRBD2 identical over 14 bases. The V gene's germline CDR1 is MNHNS and CDR2 SASEGT. V trimming: 4 bases; J trimming: 9 bases; junction bases outside the gene matches: 5. This CDR3 comprises 15 residues.

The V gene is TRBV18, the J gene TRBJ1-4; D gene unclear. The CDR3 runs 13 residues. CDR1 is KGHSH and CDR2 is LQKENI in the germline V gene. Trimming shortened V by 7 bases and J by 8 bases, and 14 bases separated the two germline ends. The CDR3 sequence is CASLEVLGEKLFF. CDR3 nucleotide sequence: TGTGCCAGCTTAGAGGTCTTGGGCGAAAAACTGTTTTTT.

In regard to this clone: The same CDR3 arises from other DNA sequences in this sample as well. The CDR3 reads CASSQDGGGIYEQYF. The CDR3 bases are TGTGCCAGCAGCCAAGACGGGGGTGGGATCTACGAGCAGTACTTC. V and J are TRBV14 and TRBJ2-7; D is perhaps TRBD2 (6 bases). The CDR3 is 15 residues long. Germline loops: CDR1 SGHDN, CDR2 FVKESK. The V gene lost 0 bases and the J gene lost 3 bases, with 12 bases spanning the gap.

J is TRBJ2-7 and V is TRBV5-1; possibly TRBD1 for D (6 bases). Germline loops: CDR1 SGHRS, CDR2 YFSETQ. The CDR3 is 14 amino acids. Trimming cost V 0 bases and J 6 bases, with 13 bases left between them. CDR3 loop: CASSLDWGPREQYF. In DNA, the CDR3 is TGCGCCAGCAGCTTGGATTGGGGGCCGCGCGAGCAGTACTTC.

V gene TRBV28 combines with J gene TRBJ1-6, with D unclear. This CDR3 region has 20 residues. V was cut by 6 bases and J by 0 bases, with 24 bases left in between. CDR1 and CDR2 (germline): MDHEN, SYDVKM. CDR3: CASSPVNGILPSSYNSPLHF. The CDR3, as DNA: TGTGCCAGCAGCCCCGTGAATGGTATACTGCCGAGCTCCTATAATTCACCCCTCCACTTT.

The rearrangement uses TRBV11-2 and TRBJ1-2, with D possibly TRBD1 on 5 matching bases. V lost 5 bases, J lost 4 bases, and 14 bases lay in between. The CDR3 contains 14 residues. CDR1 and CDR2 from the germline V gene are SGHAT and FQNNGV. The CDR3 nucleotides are TGTGCCAGCAGCCGCACTTACGACAGCTATGGCTACACCTTC. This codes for CASSRTYDSYGYTF. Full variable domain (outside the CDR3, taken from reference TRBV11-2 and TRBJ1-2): EAGVAQSPRYKIIEKRQSVAFWCNPISGHATLYWYQQILGQGPKLLIQFQNNGVVDDSQLPKDRFSAERLKGVDSTLKIQPAKLEDSAVYLCASSRTYDSYGYTFGSGTRLTVV.

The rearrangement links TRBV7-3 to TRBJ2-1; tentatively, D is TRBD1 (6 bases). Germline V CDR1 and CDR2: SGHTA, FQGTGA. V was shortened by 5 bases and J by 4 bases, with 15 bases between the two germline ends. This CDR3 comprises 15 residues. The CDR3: CASSASGHRYNEQFF. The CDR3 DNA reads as TGTGCCAGCAGCGCCTCGGGACACCGATACAATGAGCAGTTCTTC.

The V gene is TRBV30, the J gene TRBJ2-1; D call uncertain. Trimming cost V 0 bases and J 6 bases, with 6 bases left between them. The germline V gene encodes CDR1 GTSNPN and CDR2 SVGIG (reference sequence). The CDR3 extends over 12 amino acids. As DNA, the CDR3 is TGTGCCTGGAGTGTTGGAATCAATGAGCAGTTCTTC. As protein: CAWSVGINEQFF.

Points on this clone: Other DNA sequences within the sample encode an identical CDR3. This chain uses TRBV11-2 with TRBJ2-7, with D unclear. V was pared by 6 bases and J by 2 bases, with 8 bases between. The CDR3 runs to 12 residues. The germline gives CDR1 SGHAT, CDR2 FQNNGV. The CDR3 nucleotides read TGTGCCAGCAGTTTAAAAGCCTACGAGCAGTACTTC. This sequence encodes CASSLKAYEQYF.

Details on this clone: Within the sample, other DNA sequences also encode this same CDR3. The CDR3 DNA sequence: TGTGCCAGCAGCCCGGGACAGGGGGCTGATGGCTACACCTTC. Its protein product is CASSPGQGADGYTF. The chain joins TRBV4-2 to TRBJ1-2; 12 bases are a match to TRBD1. V lost 4 bases and J lost 6; bases outside the gene matches: 3. The CDR3 runs 14 residues. Germline CDR1 LGHNA, CDR2 YNFKEQ.

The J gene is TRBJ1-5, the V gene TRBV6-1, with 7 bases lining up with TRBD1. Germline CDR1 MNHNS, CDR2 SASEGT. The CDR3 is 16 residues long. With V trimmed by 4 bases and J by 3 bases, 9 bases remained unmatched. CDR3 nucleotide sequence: TGTGCCAGCAGTGTTAGACAGGGTCAAGTCAATCAGCCCCAGCATTTT. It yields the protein CASSVRQGQVNQPQHF.

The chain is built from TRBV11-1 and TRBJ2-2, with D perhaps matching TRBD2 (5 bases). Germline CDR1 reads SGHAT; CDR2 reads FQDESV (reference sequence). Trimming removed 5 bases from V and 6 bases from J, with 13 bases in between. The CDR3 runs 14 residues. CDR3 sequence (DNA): TGTGCCAGCAGCCTGCGTACTAGTGCCGGGGAGCTGTTTTTT. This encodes CASSLRTSAGELFF.

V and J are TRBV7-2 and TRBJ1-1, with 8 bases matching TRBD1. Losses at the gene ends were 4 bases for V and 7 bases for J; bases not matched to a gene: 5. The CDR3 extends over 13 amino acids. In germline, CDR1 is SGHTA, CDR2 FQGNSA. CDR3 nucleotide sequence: TGTGCCAGCAGCTCGCAGGGGGCGGGTGAAGCTTTCTTT. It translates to CASSSQGAGEAFF.

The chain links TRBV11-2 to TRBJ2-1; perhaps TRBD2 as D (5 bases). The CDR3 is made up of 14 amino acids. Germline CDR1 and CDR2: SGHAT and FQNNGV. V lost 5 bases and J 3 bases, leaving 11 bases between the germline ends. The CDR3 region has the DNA TGTGCCAGCAGCCCACTAGGGTTCTACAATGAGCAGTTCTTC. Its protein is CASSPLGFYNEQFF.